Listed here are 23 T cell receptor beta chains from one sample, sequenced in a study of blood T cell repertoires in COVID-19. This table comes from immunoSEQ multiplex PCR, and its TCRdb copy is limited to in-frame clones, with some not included. The table shows over 110,000 clones, with over 60% occurring only once. Input material: peripheral blood. Source of these receptors: an elderly man with acute or convalescent COVID-19.

This clone was seen more than once but under ten times. The chain employs TRBV6-2 or TRBV6-3 and TRBJ1-5; 12 bases map to TRBD1. Unmatched junction bases numbered 15, after V lost 2 bases and J lost 4 bases. Per germline, CDR1 MNHEY and CDR2 SVGEGT. The CDR3 consists of 20 residues. The CDR3 sequence: CASSYRFGTGGEIKNQPQHF. CDR3 DNA: TGTGCCAGCAGTTACCGTTTCGGGACAGGGGGCGAGATTAAAAATCAGCCCCAGCATTTT.

The chain couples TRBV28 to TRBJ2-2; TRBD2 agrees at 8 bases. There are 14 residues in the CDR3. CDR1 is MDHEN, CDR2 SYDVKM, per germline. V lost 4 bases, J lost 5 bases, and 3 bases stayed unmatched. The CDR3 DNA reads as TGTGCCAGCAGTTCTCCTAGCGGGACCGGGGAGCTGTTTTTT. This encodes CASSSPSGTGELFF.

This clone was observed at least ten times. The chain is built from TRBV9 and TRBJ1-6; D is undetermined. The CDR3 length is 14 residues. Germline CDR1 reads SGDLS; CDR2 reads YYNGEE. V dropped 0 bases and J dropped 6 bases, with 7 bases sitting between them. The CDR3 nucleotides are TGTGCCAGCAGCGTAGAAGAGGCTAATTCACCCCTCCACTTT. Its protein is CASSVEEANSPLHF.

J is TRBJ2-7 and V is TRBV6-5; 8 bases are a match to TRBD2. V was clipped by 8 bases and J by 5 bases; unmatched bases: 14. The germline V gene encodes CDR1 MNHEY and CDR2 SVGAGI. The CDR3 runs 15 residues. CDR3 in amino acids: CASGRAGGSTNEQYF. The CDR3 nucleotides are TGTGCCAGCGGGCGGGCGGGGGGATCGACAAACGAGCAGTACTTC.

The chain has TRBV14 and TRBJ2-1, with 7 bases aligning to TRBD1. The germline CDR1 and CDR2 sequences are SGHDN and FVKESK. The CDR3 spans 15 residues. The V gene end was trimmed by 4 bases and the J gene end by 2 bases; junction bases not matched to a gene: 5. The CDR3 DNA reads TGTGCCAGCAGCCGCAGGGGGAAAACCTACAATGAGCAGTTCTTC. Translated: CASSRRGKTYNEQFF.

The V call is TRBV5-1, the J call TRBJ2-2; 8 bases fit TRBD2. The J segment lost 7 bases and the V segment lost 3 bases, leaving 11 bases of the junction unmatched. The CDR3 totals 16 residues. CDR1 is SGHRS, CDR2 YFSETQ, per germline. CDR3 nucleotides: TGCGCCAGCAGCTCCCTCCAGCGGGGGATCGTCGGGGAGCTGTTTTTT. Translation gives CASSSLQRGIVGELFF. Full variable domain (missing parts from reference TRBV5-1 and TRBJ2-2): KAGVTQTPRYLIKTRGQQVTLSCSPISGHRSVSWYQQTPGQGLQFLFEYFSETQRNKGNFPGRFSGRQFSNSRSEMNVSTLELGDSALYLCASSSLQRGIVGELFFGEGSRLTVL.

The chain couples TRBV30 to TRBJ2-7; 7 nucleotides line up with TRBD1. The CDR3 has 11 amino acids. V was clipped by 7 bases and J by 1 base; unmatched bases: 1. CDR1 GTSNPN and CDR2 SVGIG come from the germline V gene (reference sequence). The CDR3 region is CALTGSYEQYF. The CDR3 nucleotides read TGTGCCTTGACAGGGTCCTACGAGCAGTACTTC.

The chain employs TRBV7-8 and TRBJ2-3; D is perhaps TRBD2 (5 bases). The CDR3 runs 15 residues. V shed 5 bases and J shed 5 bases, with 17 bases lying between them. Germline CDR1 and CDR2: SGHVS and FQNEAQ. CDR3 sequence reads: CASSPRGAVRDTQYF. The CDR3 bases are TGTGCCAGCAGCCCCCGGGGAGCGGTACGAGATACGCAGTATTTT.

The rearrangement joins TRBV7-2 to TRBJ1-3; the D is unclear. Trimming cost V 5 bases and J 0 bases, with 11 bases left between them. Germline CDR1 SGHTA, CDR2 FQGNSA. There are 15 residues in the CDR3. The CDR3 bases are TGTGCCAGCAGCCCCGGCCCGGGCTCTGGAAACACCATATATTTT. Protein product: CASSPGPGSGNTIYF.

The V and J genes are TRBV29-1 and TRBJ1-1; weak D call: TRBD1 (5 bases). V lost 3 bases and J lost 6, with 14 bases in between. There are 13 residues in the CDR3. Germline assignment: CDR1 SQVTM and CDR2 ANQGSEA. The CDR3 DNA follows: TGCAGCGTTGAGGGCTCGACGGGGGCTGAAGCTTTCTTT. Translated: CSVEGSTGAEAFF.

This sequence joins TRBV20-1 and TRBJ2-1; 8 bases align to TRBD1. CDR1 and CDR2 (germline): DFQATT, SNEGSKA (reference sequence). CDR3 length equals 11 residues. V lost 2 bases, J lost 10 bases, and 1 base stayed unmatched. DNA for the CDR3: TGCAGTGCTAGACAGGGGGCCGAGCAGTTCTTC. It yields the protein CSARQGAEQFF.

This clone was seen many times. The rearrangement uses TRBV30 and TRBJ1-5; 9 bases line up with TRBD1. The CDR3 has 17 amino acids. The germline CDR1 and CDR2 sequences are GTSNPN and SVGIG (reference sequence). Germline trimming cut 0 bases from V and 0 bases from J; bases unmatched to any gene: 6. The CDR3 bases are TGTGCCTGGAGTGTCGGGACAGGGACATATAGCAATCAGCCCCAGCATTTT. Encoded protein: CAWSVGTGTYSNQPQHF.

The table lists this clone with a few counts. The chain is built from TRBV19 and TRBJ2-1; 7 nucleotides align to TRBD1. V dropped 5 bases and J dropped 7; count of bases not matched to a gene: 11. Germline V gene sequence: CDR1 LNHDA, CDR2 SQIVND (reference sequence). There are 15 residues in the CDR3. In DNA form, the CDR3 reads TGTGCCAGTAGTCGACGGGCAGGGGGTGGAAATGAGCAGTTCTTC. Its protein product is CASSRRAGGGNEQFF.

This clone was recorded only once. The chain has TRBV5-1 and TRBJ2-5, with a possible D match to TRBD2 (6 bases). Trimming took off 4 bases at V and 1 base at J, with 8 bases between the two ends. This CDR3 comprises 13 residues. The germline gives CDR1 SGHRS, CDR2 YFSETQ. CDR3 in DNA: TGCGCCAGCAGCGCGGGACCCCAAGAGACCCAGTACTTC. As protein: CASSAGPQETQYF.

V is TRBV6-5 and J is TRBJ1-4; D is perhaps TRBD1 (5 bases). The germline V gene has CDR1 MNHEY and CDR2 SVGAGI. With 4 bases removed from V and 6 bases from J, the gap between germline ends came to 9 bases. The CDR3 length is 13 residues. CDR3 loop: CASSWGVDEKLFF. CDR3 in DNA: TGTGCCAGCAGTTGGGGGGTTGATGAAAAACTGTTTTTT.

This chain connects TRBV30 to TRBJ2-5; 9 bases fit TRBD2. V was clipped by 4 bases and J by 4 bases; unmatched bases: 4. Looked up from germline, CDR1 is GTSNPN and CDR2 is SVGIG (reference sequence). The CDR3 length is 13 residues. The CDR3: CAWKRRGGETQYF. The CDR3 DNA reads as TGTGCCTGGAAACGGCGGGGGGGAGAGACCCAGTACTTC.

The chain joins TRBV28 to TRBJ1-4, with a tentative D call TRBD1 (5 bases). Trimming stripped 4 bases from V and 8 bases from J, with 20 bases between. The CDR3 covers 16 residues. CDR1 is MDHEN and CDR2 is SYDVKM in the germline V gene. The CDR3 sequence is CASSYPDQGGTEKLFF. The CDR3 DNA sequence: TGTGCCAGCAGTTACCCCGATCAGGGAGGGACCGAAAAACTGTTTTTT.

The rearrangement links TRBV7-2 to TRBJ2-5; tentatively, D is TRBD2 (5 bases). Germline CDR1 is SGHTA and CDR2 is FQGNSA. V gave up 5 bases and J gave up 2 bases, with 9 bases separating them. This CDR3 is 13 amino acids long. In DNA, the CDR3 is TGTGCCAGCAGCACGCCGGGACAAGAGACCCAGTACTTC. Its translation: CASSTPGQETQYF.

This clone occurred a few times. The chain carries TRBV27 and TRBJ2-1, with D possibly being TRBD2 (6 bases). This CDR3 is 13 amino acids long. The germline V and J ends were trimmed by 2 bases and 9 bases, with 11 bases remaining between them. The germline gives CDR1 MNHEY, CDR2 SMNVEV (reference sequence). CDR3 amino acids: CASSLTRGGEQFF. CDR3 nucleotides: TGTGCCAGCAGTTTAACCCGGGGAGGTGAGCAGTTCTTC.

The sample holds a few counts of this clone. CDR3 loop: CASSYTRGLETQYF. CDR3 DNA: TGTGCCAGCAGTTACACGAGGGGGCTGGAGACCCAGTACTTC. The rearrangement uses TRBV6-2 or TRBV6-3 and TRBJ2-5; 7 bases align to TRBD1. CDR3 length: 14 residues. Trimming cost V 2 bases and J 5 bases; bases outside gene matches: 5. Germline loops: CDR1 MNHEY, CDR2 SVGEGT.

This sequence joins TRBV5-6 and TRBJ2-1; 15 bases agree with TRBD2. Germline V gives CDR1 SGHDT, CDR2 YYEEEE. The CDR3 is 15 amino acids. The V gene end was trimmed by 4 bases and the J gene end by 7 bases; junction bases not matched to a gene: 3. The CDR3 loop reads CASSRGLAGGNEQFF. Here the CDR3 DNA reads TGTGCCAGCAGCCGGGGACTAGCGGGGGGAAATGAGCAGTTCTTC. Full variable domain (outside the CDR3, taken from reference TRBV5-6 and TRBJ2-1): DAGVTQSPTHLIKTRGQQVTLRCSPKSGHDTVSWYQQALGQGPQFIFQYYEEEERQRGNFPDRFSGHQFPNYSSELNVNALLLGDSALYLCASSRGLAGGNEQFFGPGTRLTVL.

The chain employs TRBV4-3 and TRBJ2-1, with 7 bases identical to TRBD1. V lost 2 bases to trimming and J lost 0 bases; unmatched junction nucleotides: 4. Germline CDR1 LGHNA, CDR2 YSLEER. The CDR3 runs to 16 residues. The CDR3 reads CASSQYPGGSYNEQFF. CDR3 in DNA: TGCGCCAGCAGCCAATACCCAGGGGGCTCCTACAATGAGCAGTTCTTC.

The genes are TRBV9 and TRBJ1-1, with 9 bases aligning to TRBD1. The CDR3 extends over 18 amino acids. The V gene end was trimmed by 0 bases and the J gene end by 1 base; junction bases not matched to a gene: 10. In germline, CDR1 is SGDLS, CDR2 YYNGEE. The CDR3 DNA reads TGTGCCAGCAGCGTAGATTCGGGACAGGGAAAGAGGAACACTGAAGCTTTCTTT. It encodes CASSVDSGQGKRNTEAFF.